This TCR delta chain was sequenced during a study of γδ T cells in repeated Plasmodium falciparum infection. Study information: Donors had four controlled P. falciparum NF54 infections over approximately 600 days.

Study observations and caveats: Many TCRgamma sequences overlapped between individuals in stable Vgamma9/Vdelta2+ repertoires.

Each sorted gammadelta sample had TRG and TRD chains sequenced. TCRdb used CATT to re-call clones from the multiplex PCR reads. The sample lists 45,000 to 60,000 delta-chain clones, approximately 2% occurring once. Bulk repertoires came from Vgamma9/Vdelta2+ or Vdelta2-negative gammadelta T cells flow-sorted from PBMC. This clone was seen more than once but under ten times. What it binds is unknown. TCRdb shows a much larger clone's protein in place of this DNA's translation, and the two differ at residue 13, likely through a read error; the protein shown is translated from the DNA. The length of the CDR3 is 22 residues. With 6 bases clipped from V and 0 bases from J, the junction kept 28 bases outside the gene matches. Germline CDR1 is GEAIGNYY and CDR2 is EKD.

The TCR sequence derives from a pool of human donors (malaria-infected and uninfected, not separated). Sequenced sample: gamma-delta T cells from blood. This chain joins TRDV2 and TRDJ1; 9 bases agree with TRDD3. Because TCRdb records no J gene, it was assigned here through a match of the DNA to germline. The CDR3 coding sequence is TGTGCCTGTCCCCGTAATCGGGAAGGGGGATACAACTACCCACTGTACACCGATAAACTCATCTTT. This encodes CACPRNREGGYNYPLYTDKLIF.